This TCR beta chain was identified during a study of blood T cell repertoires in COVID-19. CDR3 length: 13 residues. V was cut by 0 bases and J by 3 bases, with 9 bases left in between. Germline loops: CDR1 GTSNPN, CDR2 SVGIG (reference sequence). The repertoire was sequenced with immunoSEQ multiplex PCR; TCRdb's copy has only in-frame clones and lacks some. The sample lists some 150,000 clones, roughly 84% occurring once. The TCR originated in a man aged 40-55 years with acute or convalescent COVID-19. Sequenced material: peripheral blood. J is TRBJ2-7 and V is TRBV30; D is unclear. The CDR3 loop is CAWSVRFDYEQYF. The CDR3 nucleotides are TGTGCCTGGAGTGTACGGTTTGACTACGAGCAGTACTTC.